The clone carrying this T cell receptor beta chain has only one observation. Its antigen is unidentified. PCR involved 60 Vbeta and 13 Jbeta primers. Libraries were prepared by immunoSEQ multiplex PCR; TCRdb keeps only in-frame clonotypes and omits some of them. This sample has around 160,000 clones, with approximately 71% found just once. The data belong to a study of cytomegalovirus exposure and HLA in healthy donors. The wider study: A data release that came early held approximately 85 million unique TCRs from HLA-typed donors. Study results and caveats: Later analysis identified around 15,000 TCR beta sequences associated with HLA alleles, using a false discovery rate threshold of 0.05. Rare sequences made up most TCRs, while some public TCRs were found in many donors. One later analysis reportedly identified an Asian-associated ancestry cluster that showed fewer N-insertions than the roughly 670-donor mean.

This TCR came from a man in his fifties in good health and CMV-seronegative. Sequenced sample: PBMCs.

Here the CDR3 reads CASSLRLDRTDTQYF. The CDR3 nucleotides are TGTGCCAGCAGCTTACGACTAGATCGCACAGATACGCAGTATTTT. V gene TRBV9 combines with J gene TRBJ2-3, with D possibly TRBD2 on 6 matching bases. Germline V gene data show CDR1 as SGDLS and CDR2 as YYNGEE. The CDR3 is 15 amino acids. The germline V and J ends were trimmed by 4 bases and 1 base, with 13 bases remaining between them.